This entry lists 21 T cell receptor beta chains sequenced from one sample in a study of blood T cell repertoires in COVID-19. Libraries were prepared by immunoSEQ multiplex PCR; TCRdb keeps only in-frame clonotypes and omits some of them. The repertoire holds about 140,000 clones, around 88% seen once, with less than 2% in the top ten. Material for sequencing was peripheral blood. The receptor set was obtained from a woman aged 60-75 years with acute or convalescent COVID-19.

V usage is TRBV19 and J usage is TRBJ1-5, with 9 bases fitting TRBD1. In germline, CDR1 is LNHDA, CDR2 SQIVND (reference sequence). The trim removed 9 bases at V and 0 bases at J, leaving 6 bases unmatched. The CDR3 is 15 amino acids. CDR3 sequence reads: CASRRQGDSNQPQHF. The CDR3 region has the DNA TGTGCCAGCAGAAGACAGGGGGATAGCAATCAGCCCCAGCATTTT.

V and J are TRBV5-1 and TRBJ1-5, with 8 nucleotides matching TRBD1. V lost 4 bases, J lost 3 bases, and 6 bases stayed unmatched. The CDR3 spans 15 residues. In germline, CDR1 is SGHRS, CDR2 YFSETQ. CDR3 in amino acids: CASSPGQGANQPQHF. In DNA form, the CDR3 reads TGCGCCAGCAGCCCTGGACAGGGAGCCAATCAGCCCCAGCATTTT.

A few counts support this clone. The chain joins TRBV29-1 to TRBJ1-1; 9 bases fit TRBD1. Trimming cost V 5 bases and J 0 bases; bases outside gene matches: 7. The germline V gene has CDR1 SQVTM and CDR2 ANQGSEA. CDR3 length: 15 amino acids. The CDR3 protein is CSVFGQGSVNTEAFF. The CDR3 DNA reads as TGCAGCGTTTTTGGACAGGGGAGTGTGAACACTGAAGCTTTCTTT. Based on the CDR3 plus reference TRBV29-1 and TRBJ1-1, the full variable domain is SAVISQKPSRDICQRGTSLTIQCQVDSQVTMMFWYRQQPGQSLTLIATANQGSEATYESGFVIDKFPISRPNLTFSTLTVSNMSPEDSSIYLCSVFGQGSVNTEAFFGQGTRLTVV.

The chain joins TRBV28 to TRBJ2-7; 9 bases match TRBD1. Germline CDR1 and CDR2: MDHEN and SYDVKM. CDR3 length: 16 residues. Unmatched junction bases numbered 13, after V lost 7 bases and J lost 3 bases. The CDR3 region is CASKAPSGTGLYEQYF. The CDR3 DNA reads TGTGCCAGCAAAGCTCCCTCCGGGACAGGGCTCTACGAGCAGTACTTC. Full variable domain (missing parts from reference TRBV28 and TRBJ2-7): DVKVTQSSRYLVKRTGEKVFLECVQDMDHENMFWYRQDPGLGLRLIYFSYDVKMKEKGDIPEGYSVSREKKERFSLILESASTNQTSMYLCASKAPSGTGLYEQYFGPGTRLTVT.

V is TRBV7-8 and J is TRBJ1-1; 9 nucleotides match TRBD1. This CDR3 contains 13 residues. Germline values: CDR1 SGHVS, CDR2 FQNEAQ. Unmatched junction bases numbered 7, after V lost 7 bases and J lost 7 bases. CDR3 coding DNA: TGTGCCAGCATCCGACAGGGGGTCAGTGAAGCTTTCTTT. It translates to CASIRQGVSEAFF.

The rearrangement links TRBV7-8 to TRBJ2-3, with D possibly being TRBD2 (6 bases). Germline V CDR1 and CDR2: SGHVS, FQNEAQ. The CDR3 extends over 15 amino acids. Trimming shortened V by 6 bases and J by 2 bases, and 15 bases separated the two germline ends. CDR3 in DNA: TGTGCCAGCAGGTCGTTACGGGGACTCACAGATACGCAGTATTTT. Translation gives CASRSLRGLTDTQYF.

The rearrangement links TRBV7-8 to TRBJ1-4; possible D gene TRBD1, 5 bases. Per the germline V gene, CDR1 is SGHVS and CDR2 is FQNEAQ. V lost 1 base, J lost 5 bases, and 14 bases lay in between. CDR3 length: 16 amino acids. CDR3 sequence: CASSLVPVEGNEKLFF. CDR3 coding DNA: TGTGCCAGCAGCTTAGTCCCCGTGGAGGGGAATGAAAAACTGTTTTTT.

V and J are TRBV18 and TRBJ2-6; 8 bases match TRBD1. J was trimmed by 0 bases and V by 3 bases; bases with no gene match: 4. This CDR3 is 17 amino acids long. Germline assignment: CDR1 KGHSH and CDR2 LQKENI. The CDR3 region has the DNA TGTGCCAGCTCACCGACAGGGGAACCCTCTGGGGCCAACGTCCTGACTTTC. Its protein is CASSPTGEPSGANVLTF.

This chain links TRBV18 with TRBJ1-1, with D uncertain. The CDR3 totals 15 residues. V gave up 4 bases and J gave up 7 bases, with 19 bases separating them. Looked up from germline, CDR1 is KGHSH and CDR2 is LQKENI. The CDR3 region has the DNA TGTGCCAGCTCACGGGAGGAACTAACCCGCGTTGAAGCTTTCTTT. Protein sequence: CASSREELTRVEAFF.

V gene TRBV7-9 combines with J gene TRBJ2-1; tentatively, D is TRBD1 (6 bases). This CDR3 is 13 amino acids long. Germline V gene data show CDR1 as SEHNR and CDR2 as FQNEAQ (reference sequence). The V end lost 4 bases, the J end lost 6 bases, and 10 bases lay between the germline ends. The CDR3 protein is CASSSTGFNEQFF. Written as DNA, the CDR3 is TGTGCCAGCAGCTCAACAGGGTTCAATGAGCAGTTCTTC.

This clone was recorded once. The rearrangement links TRBV27 to TRBJ1-5; D unresolved. The V gene lost 3 bases and the J gene lost 3 bases, with 3 bases spanning the gap. The CDR3 length is 12 residues. Germline V gives CDR1 MNHEY, CDR2 SMNVEV (reference sequence). CDR3 region: CASSFINQPQHF. In nucleotides, the CDR3 is TGTGCCAGCAGTTTCATCAATCAGCCCCAGCATTTT.

The CDR3 sequence: CASERQAGDTEAFF. CDR3 nucleotides: TGTGCCAGCGAACGACAGGCCGGGGACACTGAAGCTTTCTTT. V gene TRBV6-5 combines with J gene TRBJ1-1; D is possibly TRBD1 (6 bases). Germline CDR1 and CDR2: MNHEY and SVGAGI. The V end was cut by 8 bases, the J end by 3 bases, with 16 bases between. The CDR3 consists of 14 residues.

The chain has TRBV7-3 and TRBJ2-5, with 8 positions matching TRBD2. The CDR3 is 14 amino acids. The J segment lost 4 bases and the V segment lost 3 bases, leaving 4 bases of the junction unmatched. Germline loops: CDR1 SGHTA, CDR2 FQGTGA. CDR3 DNA sequence: TGTGCCAGCAGCTTTTCGCGGGGGGCAGAGACCCAGTACTTC. It is translated as CASSFSRGAETQYF.

The chain links TRBV9 to TRBJ2-1; D ambiguous. The CDR3 loop spans 12 amino acids. Germline assignment: CDR1 SGDLS and CDR2 YYNGEE. Trimming shortened V by 3 bases and J by 4 bases, and 5 bases separated the two germline ends. CDR3 region: CASSETYNEQFF. The CDR3 DNA sequence: TGTGCCAGCAGCGAGACTTACAATGAGCAGTTCTTC.

V usage is TRBV29-1 and J usage is TRBJ1-1, with D perhaps matching TRBD1 (5 bases). The CDR3 totals 11 residues. The germline V gene has CDR1 SQVTM and CDR2 ANQGSEA. The chain's CDR3 is CGGWENTEAFF. As DNA, the CDR3 is TGCGGGGGGTGGGAGAACACTGAAGCTTTCTTT.

This chain uses TRBV20-1 with TRBJ1-1, with a weak D call TRBD1 (6 bases). There are 11 residues in the CDR3. V dropped 0 bases and J dropped 8 bases, with 7 bases sitting between them. Germline CDR1 is DFQATT and CDR2 is SNEGSKA (reference sequence). CDR3 DNA sequence: TGCAGTGCTAGAGACAGGGGAGAAGCTTTCTTT. Its protein is CSARDRGEAFF.

The chain joins TRBV4-2 to TRBJ1-4, with 7 bases that match TRBD1. The V gene's germline CDR1 is LGHNA and CDR2 YNFKEQ. With 1 base clipped from V and 0 bases from J, the junction kept 5 bases outside the gene matches. CDR3 size: 17 residues. The CDR3 loop reads CASSQGTGGTTNEKLFF. In nucleotides, the CDR3 is TGTGCCAGCAGCCAAGGGACAGGAGGGACAACTAATGAAAAACTGTTTTTT.

This rearrangement joins TRBV7-8 to TRBJ1-6; D call uncertain. The CDR3 runs 14 residues. V was clipped by 2 bases and J by 7 bases, with 9 bases between them. Germline V lookup: CDR1 SGHVS, CDR2 FQNEAQ. Here the CDR3 DNA reads TGTGCCAGCAGCTTAATGGCGGGAAATTCACCCCTCCACTTT. Translated: CASSLMAGNSPLHF.

This sequence joins TRBV10-3 and TRBJ1-1, with D perhaps matching TRBD1 (6 bases). This CDR3 region has 16 residues. Per germline, CDR1 ENHRY and CDR2 SYGVKD. V was pared by 3 bases and J by 2 bases, with 16 bases between. For the CDR3, the DNA is TGTGCCATCAGTGAACCGGGAGGACAGCGTAACACTGAAGCTTTCTTT. This gives the protein CAISEPGGQRNTEAFF.

The V call is TRBV2, the J call TRBJ1-1; 8 nucleotides line up with TRBD1. This CDR3 has 15 residues. V gave up 4 bases and J gave up 7 bases; unmatched junction bases: 11. Germline loops: CDR1 SNHLY, CDR2 FYNNEI. Written as DNA, the CDR3 is TGTGCCAGCAGTGCCTCCGGACAGGGCAGAAGTGAAGCTTTCTTT. Protein sequence: CASSASGQGRSEAFF.

The rearrangement uses TRBV2 and TRBJ1-6; TRBD1 agrees at 8 bases. Germline CDR1 reads SNHLY; CDR2 reads FYNNEI. V shed 2 bases, J shed 9 bases, and the junction held 3 bases outside the gene matches. The CDR3 consists of 14 residues. CDR3 amino acids: CASSERQGTSPLHF. The CDR3 nucleotides are TGTGCCAGCAGTGAACGACAGGGGACTTCACCCCTCCACTTT.